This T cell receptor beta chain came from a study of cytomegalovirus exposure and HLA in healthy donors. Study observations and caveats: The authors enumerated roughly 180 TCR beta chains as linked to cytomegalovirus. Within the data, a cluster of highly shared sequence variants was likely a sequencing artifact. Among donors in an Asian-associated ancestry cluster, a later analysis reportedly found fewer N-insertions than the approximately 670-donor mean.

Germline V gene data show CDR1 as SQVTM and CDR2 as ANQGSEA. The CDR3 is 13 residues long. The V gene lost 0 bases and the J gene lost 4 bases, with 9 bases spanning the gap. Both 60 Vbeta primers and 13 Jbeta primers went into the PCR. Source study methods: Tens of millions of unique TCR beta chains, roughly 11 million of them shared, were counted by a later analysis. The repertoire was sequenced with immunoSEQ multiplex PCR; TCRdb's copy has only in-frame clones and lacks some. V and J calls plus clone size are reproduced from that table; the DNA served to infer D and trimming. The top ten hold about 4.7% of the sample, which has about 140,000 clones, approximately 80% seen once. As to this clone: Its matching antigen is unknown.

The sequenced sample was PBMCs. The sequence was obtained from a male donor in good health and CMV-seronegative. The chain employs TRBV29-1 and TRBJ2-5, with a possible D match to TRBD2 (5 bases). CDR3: CSVEEDRGETQYF. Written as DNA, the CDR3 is TGCAGCGTTGAAGAAGATCGGGGAGAGACCCAGTACTTC.